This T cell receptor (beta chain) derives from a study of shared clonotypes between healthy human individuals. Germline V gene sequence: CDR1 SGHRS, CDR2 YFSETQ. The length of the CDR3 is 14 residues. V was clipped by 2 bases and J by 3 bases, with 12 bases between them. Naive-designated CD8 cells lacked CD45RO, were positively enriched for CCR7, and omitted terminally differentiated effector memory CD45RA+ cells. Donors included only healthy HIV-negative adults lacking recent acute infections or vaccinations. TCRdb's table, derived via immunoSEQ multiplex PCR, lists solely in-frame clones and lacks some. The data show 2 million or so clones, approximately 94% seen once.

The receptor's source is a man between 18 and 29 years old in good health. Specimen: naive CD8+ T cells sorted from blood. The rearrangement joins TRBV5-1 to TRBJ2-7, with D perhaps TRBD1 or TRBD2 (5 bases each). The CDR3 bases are TGCGCCAGCAGCTTTGGGGACGGCAACTACGAGCAGTACTTC. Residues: CASSFGDGNYEQYF. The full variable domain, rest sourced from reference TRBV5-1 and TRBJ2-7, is KAGVTQTPRYLIKTRGQQVTLSCSPISGHRSVSWYQQTPGQGLQFLFEYFSETQRNKGNFPGRFSGRQFSNSRSEMNVSTLELGDSALYLCASSFGDGNYEQYFGPGTRLTVT.